This TCR beta chain was recovered during a study of early T cells in non-severe SARS-CoV-2 infection. Trimming cost V 1 base and J 9 bases, with 22 bases left between them. Germline loops: CDR1 SGHTA, CDR2 FQGTGA. There are 17 residues in the CDR3. TCRdb recomputed calls from the 5' RACE reads with MiXCR, one row per CDR3 protein. The data contain about 130,000 distinct CDR3 sequences, approximately 15% of them seen just once; the ten biggest clones take up 20% to 25%. The sequenced material came from whole blood. This sequence joins TRBV7-3 and TRBJ1-5, with D perhaps TRBD1 (5 bases). The receptor was derived from an adult who was a healthcare worker with PCR-confirmed SARS-CoV-2 infection or an uninfected control (not recorded which). This chain's CDR3 is CASSLITTGPLGGPQHF. The CDR3 nucleotides are TGTGCCAGCAGCTTAATCACCACAGGACCCCTTGGGGGGCCCCAGCATTTT.